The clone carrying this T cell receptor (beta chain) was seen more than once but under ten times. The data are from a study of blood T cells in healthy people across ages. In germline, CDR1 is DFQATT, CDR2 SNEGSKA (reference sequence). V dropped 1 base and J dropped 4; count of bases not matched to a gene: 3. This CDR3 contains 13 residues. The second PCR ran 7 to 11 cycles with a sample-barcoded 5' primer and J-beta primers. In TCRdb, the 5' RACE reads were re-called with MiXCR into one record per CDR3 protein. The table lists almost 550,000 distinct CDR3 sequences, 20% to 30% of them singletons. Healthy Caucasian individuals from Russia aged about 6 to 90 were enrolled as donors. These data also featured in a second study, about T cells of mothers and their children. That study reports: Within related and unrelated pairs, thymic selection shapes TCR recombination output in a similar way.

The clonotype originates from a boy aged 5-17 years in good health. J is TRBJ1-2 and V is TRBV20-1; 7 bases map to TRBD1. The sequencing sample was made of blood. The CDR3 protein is CSARAGTAYGYTF. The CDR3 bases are TGCAGTGCTAGAGCCGGGACAGCCTATGGCTACACCTTC.